This T cell receptor (beta chain) was obtained from a study of T-cell memory formation after mild COVID-19. Study conclusions and caveats: Day 15 to 85 contractors were CD4/CD8 balanced; later expanders leaned CD4+.

MiXCR was run by TCRdb on the 5' RACE reads, yielding one entry per CDR3 protein. The sample lists approximately 100,000 distinct CDR3 sequences; approximately 12% were seen once. This clonotype was counted many times. Its target is unknown. Trimming pared 5 bases from V and 3 bases from J, leaving 25 bases between. Germline assignment: CDR1 SEHNR and CDR2 FQNEAQ (reference sequence). The CDR3 runs 18 residues. This clonotype was obtained from a young man who had mild COVID-19 (a few samples of this study predate the infection). Cell type and time point are not known. The rearrangement joins TRBV7-9 to TRBJ2-5; D gene ambiguous. The source material was PBMCs or a T cell subset sorted from them (not recorded which). The CDR3 nucleotides read TGTGCCAGCAGCCCCAGGTTCCCGTCAGACCCCGAGGAAGAGACCCAGTACTTC. It is translated as CASSPRFPSDPEEETQYF.